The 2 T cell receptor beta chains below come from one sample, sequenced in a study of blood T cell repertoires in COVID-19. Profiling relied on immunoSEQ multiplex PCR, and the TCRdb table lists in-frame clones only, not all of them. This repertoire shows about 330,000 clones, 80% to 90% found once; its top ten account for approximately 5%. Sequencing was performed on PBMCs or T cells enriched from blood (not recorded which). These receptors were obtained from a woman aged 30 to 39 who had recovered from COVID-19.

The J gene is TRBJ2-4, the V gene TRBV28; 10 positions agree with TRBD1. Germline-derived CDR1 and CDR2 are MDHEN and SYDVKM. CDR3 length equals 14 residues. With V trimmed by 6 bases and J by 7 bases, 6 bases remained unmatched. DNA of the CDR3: TGTGCCAGCAGAACCGGGACAGGGGAGAACATTCAGTACTTC. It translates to CASRTGTGENIQYF.

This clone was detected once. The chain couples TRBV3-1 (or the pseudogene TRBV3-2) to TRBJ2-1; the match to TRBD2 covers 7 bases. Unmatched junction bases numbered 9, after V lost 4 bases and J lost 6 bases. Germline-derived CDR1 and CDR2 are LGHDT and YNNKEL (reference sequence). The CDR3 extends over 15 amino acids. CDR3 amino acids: CASSLFSGTTNEQFF. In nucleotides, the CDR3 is TGTGCCAGCAGCCTCTTCTCCGGGACTACCAATGAGCAGTTCTTC.